This T cell receptor (beta chain) is drawn from a study of T cells in Graves' hyperthyroidism and ophthalmopathy. CDR1 and CDR2 (germline): LGHDT, YNNKEL (reference sequence). CDR3 size: 16 residues. The V end was cut by 0 bases, the J end by 3 bases, with 13 bases between. It was 10 ml of fresh peripheral blood that supplied the PBMCs. Authors of the study amplified TCR beta CDR3 regions from RNA transcripts. HTBI primers drove first-round RT-PCR of the TCR CDR3. TCRdb ran MiXCR on the multiplex PCR reads and lists one entry per CDR3 protein. The sample consists of a few hundred thousand distinct CDR3 sequences, approximately 15% of them appearing once.

The receptor comes from a woman aged 40 to 50 with Graves' ophthalmopathy. The specimen was blood. The V call is TRBV3-1, the J call TRBJ2-3; D gene unclear. The CDR3 nucleotides read TGTGCCAGCAGCCAAGATTTCCGGGTAGGAACAGATACGCAGTATTTT. This gives the protein CASSQDFRVGTDTQYF.